The present T cell receptor (beta chain) was sequenced within a study of T cell responses to AZD1222 COVID-19 vaccine (dated by TCRdb to the early 2020s). About the full investigation: AZD1222 recipients with second doses at about 4 weeks or about 12 weeks were pooled, because spike-specific TCR depth and breadth did not differ between schedules. TCR sequencing was performed for 230 to 250 trial participants, of whom roughly 200 were given two doses of AZD1222 and about 25 were given two doses of MenACWY control vaccine. Trial participants were enrolled by age into 18-55, 56-69 and 70-plus year subgroups, with roughly 160, 29 and 62 TCR-sequenced participants respectively.

According to the study, the label for this sample's time point signals: baseline before first vaccination. The vaccinee samples were drawn from two UK trials, COV001 and COV002, one of which was a single-blind randomized controlled phase 2/3 trial testing AZD1222 (ChAdOx1 nCoV-19) in healthy adults. For TCRbeta chain sequencing, PBMC samples were collected from trial participants at day 0 and at day 28 after the second dose. The germline V gene supplies CDR1 SNHLY and CDR2 FYNNEI. At the junction V is shortened by 1 base and J by 11 bases; bases outside the gene matches: 3. The cysteine opens and the phenylalanine closes a CDR3 of 13 amino acids. Just CDR3 DNA is preserved here, 39 bases in frame from base 1. Results the study describes overall, beyond this receptor: Epitopes outside the regions mutated in the B.1.351 and B.1.1.7 variants were reportedly recognized by nearly half of the unique spike-specific TCRs. Only six AZD1222 recipients were SARS-CoV-2 seropositive at baseline, limiting conclusions about previously exposed vaccinees. A significant rise in spike-specific TCR breadth and depth was observed after two AZD1222 doses relative to day 0 and relative to MenACWY recipients. No day 14 peak-response samples were available, so repertoires were characterized only after the peak T cell response. Vaccine-associated CD4 TCRs spanned the whole spike protein, with dominant responses in regions 160-218 and 743-854. The 56-69-year group was small, and its depth increase did not reach significance, likely because of low power. Participants were mostly white British, with more females than males. The authors suggested clonal diversity may have been underestimated.

Worth noting for this clone: Its antigen specificity is not known. Base qualities are not recorded, but no much larger clone differs from it by a single base.

The CDR3 regions of human TCRbeta chains were analyzed by immunosequencing. The study's own analysis went as follows. Repertoire TCRs were checked for matches against a reference library of SARS-CoV-2-specific TCRs that had been generated using the MIRA antigen-specificity platform. Breadth was defined as the fraction of unique TCRs that were SARS-CoV-2-associated. Depth was defined as the fraction of total T cells that were SARS-CoV-2-associated. Each spike-specific TCR was assigned to its reactive spike region and to a CD4 or CD8 class using the MIRA data. Log10-transformed breadth and depth values were compared by one-way ANOVA with Sidak's multiple comparisons tests. Imported from immuneACCESS, the table was reduced by TCRdb to in-frame sequences with V and J called. These copies leave out some clones; in studies compared against another copy, an unresolved V gene accounts for under half, and the cause of the remainder is not known. Clonal size and the V and J genes are those of that table, whereas D and trimming came from the DNA. The sample profile shows 120,000 or so clones; approximately 87% of them were found once. The top ten clones comprise roughly a tenth of the sample.

This chain joins TRBV2 to TRBJ1-4; the central 8 bases match TRBD1. Sequences were derived from peripheral blood, sampled on day 0 of AZD1222 vaccination. This clonotype was obtained from an adult in good health. The DNA is as follows: TGTGCCAGCAGTGAAGGGGACAGGCTGAAACTGTTTTTT. This sequence encodes CASSEGDRLKLFF.